These T cell receptor beta chains were read from a single sample in a study of cytomegalovirus exposure and HLA in healthy donors. Here immunoSEQ multiplex PCR was the method, and the copy in TCRdb shows in-frame clones only, minus some. This table holds 150,000 to 200,000 clones, around 78% found once. Source material: PBMCs. All receptors derive from a woman aged 40-49 years in good health and CMV-seronegative. Each CDR3 is given with its conserved first and last residue.

j_gene: TRBJ2-5
v_gene: TRBV18
CDR3aa: CASSPWAQETQYF

j_gene: TRBJ1-6
v_gene: TRBV7-8
CDR3aa: CASSLLLQGNNSPLHF

j_gene: TRBJ2-1
v_gene: TRBV28
CDR3aa: CASPPGGGQGSRSSYNEQFF

j_gene: TRBJ1-2
v_gene: TRBV5-4
CDR3aa: CASSLVSRQGRYGYTF

j_gene: TRBJ2-1
v_gene: TRBV11-3
CDR3aa: CASSSGLYNEQFF

j_gene: TRBJ1-2
v_gene: TRBV5-6
CDR3aa: CASSLLGGSNYGYTF

j_gene: TRBJ2-7
v_gene: TRBV9
CDR3aa: CASSVGGSGGSAYEQYF

j_gene: TRBJ1-5
v_gene: TRBV6-5
CDR3aa: CASGRARDSNQPQHF

j_gene: TRBJ1-2
v_gene: TRBV7-2
CDR3aa: CASCGTGYYGYTF

j_gene: TRBJ1-5
v_gene: TRBV4-1
CDR3aa: CASSQVGGPSNQPQHF

j_gene: TRBJ2-1
v_gene: TRBV14
CDR3aa: CASSQGVPGRVTFEQFF

j_gene: TRBJ2-7
v_gene: TRBV2
CDR3aa: CASNPQGVSYEQYF

j_gene: TRBJ2-7
v_gene: TRBV9
CDR3aa: CASSAGTVAHEQYF

j_gene: TRBJ1-2
v_gene: TRBV6-4
CDR3aa: CASSGSGQKNYGYTF

j_gene: TRBJ2-3
v_gene: TRBV6-6
CDR3aa: CASSDGTSGRDTQYF

j_gene: TRBJ2-7
v_gene: TRBV7-2
CDR3aa: CASSRGLAGAPYEQYF

j_gene: TRBJ1-5
v_gene: TRBV19
CDR3aa: CASSIMGLSQPQHF

j_gene: TRBJ2-7
v_gene: TRBV5-1
CDR3aa: CASSLGFSGESYEQYF

j_gene: TRBJ2-5
v_gene: TRBV2
CDR3aa: CASSGLAGAQETQYF

j_gene: TRBJ2-7
v_gene: TRBV14
CDR3aa: CASSQDPRGYEQYF

j_gene: TRBJ2-7
v_gene: TRBV19
CDR3aa: CASSGRGQGSYEQYF

j_gene: TRBJ1-5
v_gene: TRBV27
CDR3aa: CASSWGRGHQPQHF

j_gene: TRBJ1-2
v_gene: TRBV5-1
CDR3aa: CASSLGNSRDGYTF

j_gene: TRBJ2-7
v_gene: TRBV5-4
CDR3aa: CASSKGLAGETYEQYF

j_gene: TRBJ2-5
v_gene: TRBV5-1
CDR3aa: CASSFGAQETQYF

j_gene: TRBJ1-2
v_gene: TRBV5-4
CDR3aa: CASSSPDRYGYTF

j_gene: TRBJ1-2
v_gene: TRBV6-5
CDR3aa: CASNKGQGLYGYTF

j_gene: TRBJ2-5
v_gene: TRBV2
CDR3aa: CASSHRDRGLQETQYF

j_gene: TRBJ1-1
v_gene: TRBV2
CDR3aa: CASLGLMGGAETEAFF

j_gene: TRBJ2-2
v_gene: TRBV5-4
CDR3aa: CASSRGGGLTGELFF

j_gene: TRBJ2-1
v_gene: TRBV4-2
CDR3aa: CASSPRVLAGGFNEQFF

j_gene: TRBJ2-1
v_gene: TRBV6-6
CDR3aa: CASRPPGLAGGEQFF

j_gene: TRBJ1-6
v_gene: TRBV6-5
CDR3aa: CASSPLDSGALHF

j_gene: TRBJ1-2
v_gene: TRBV5-1
CDR3aa: CASSSTAGGSYGYTF

j_gene: TRBJ1-2
v_gene: TRBV7-6
CDR3aa: CASSLASGGSNYGYTF

j_gene: TRBJ2-7
v_gene: TRBV11-2
CDR3aa: CASSFSGAALEQYF

j_gene: TRBJ2-2
v_gene: TRBV6-4
CDR3aa: CASSRTSGGWNTGELFF

j_gene: TRBJ1-1
v_gene: TRBV7-2
CDR3aa: CASSPPSIGQELTEAFF

j_gene: TRBJ2-5
v_gene: TRBV5-4
CDR3aa: CASSRTSGGPGVPETQYF

j_gene: TRBJ2-2
v_gene: TRBV19
CDR3aa: CASSIMSLGYRATGELFF

j_gene: TRBJ2-3
v_gene: TRBV10-2
CDR3aa: CASRQFASTDTQYF

j_gene: TRBJ1-6
v_gene: TRBV7-9
CDR3aa: CASSFTGINSPLHF

j_gene: TRBJ2-5
v_gene: TRBV15
CDR3aa: CATTRGRGVGGAQYF

j_gene: TRBJ1-2
v_gene: TRBV25-1
CDR3aa: CASSGGVSGYTF